Shown below are 14 T cell receptor beta chains from a single sample sequenced in a study of response to subunit inactivated influenza vaccine. TCRdb re-analysed the RT-PCR reads in MiXCR, keeping a single row per CDR3 protein. The repertoire includes roughly 650,000 distinct CDR3 sequences, 12% to 15% of them detected once, and about 7.4% sits in the top ten. This sample comprised PBMCs from blood, obtained roughly 15 days before vaccination. Receptors originate from a man aged 50 to 60 who received an inactivated influenza vaccine.

This clonotype turned up a few times. The chain has TRBV28 and TRBJ2-4; TRBD1 matches 7 bases. CDR1 is MDHEN, CDR2 SYDVKM, per germline. With V trimmed by 2 bases and J by 7 bases, 5 bases remained unmatched. The CDR3 runs to 14 residues. The CDR3 is CASSLRGQGNIQYF. CDR3 nucleotides: TGTGCCAGCAGTTTAAGGGGGCAAGGGAACATTCAGTACTTC.

A few counts support this clonotype. V usage is TRBV20-1 and J usage is TRBJ2-7; D gene unclear. The CDR3 length is 12 residues. The V gene's germline CDR1 is DFQATT and CDR2 SNEGSKA (reference sequence). The CDR3 DNA sequence: TGCAGCTCGTCTTGGGTAAAAGACGAGCAGTACTTC. It is translated as CSSSWVKDEQYF.

V usage is TRBV12-3 or TRBV12-4 and J usage is TRBJ1-5; D remains unclear. Trimming cost V 2 bases and J 11 bases, with 16 bases left between them. The CDR3 sequence is 14 residues long. DNA for the CDR3: TGTGCCAGCAGTTTAAATAGCGGAGTTTCGGCCCAGCATTTT. Translated: CASSLNSGVSAQHF.

A few counts support this clonotype. The chain recombines TRBV18 with TRBJ2-7, with 12 nucleotides matching TRBD2. The ends lost 3 bases at V and 4 bases at J; junction bases unmatched: 4. Germline CDR1 and CDR2: KGHSH and LQKENI. The length of the CDR3 is 15 residues. CDR3 bases: TGTGCCAGCTCACCTTCTGGACTAGCGGGATACGAGCAGTACTTC. This sequence encodes CASSPSGLAGYEQYF.

This clonotype was detected only a few times. V gene TRBV2 combines with J gene TRBJ2-1; 12 bases are shared with TRBD2. The germline V gene has CDR1 SNHLY and CDR2 FYNNEI. This CDR3 is built from 14 residues. J lost 7 bases, V lost 8 bases, and 6 bases had no gene match. As DNA, the CDR3 is TGTGCCAGCGGGTTGGGACTAGCGGGTAATGAGCAGTTCTTC. The encoded protein is CASGLGLAGNEQFF.

The chain uses TRBV20-1 and TRBJ2-2, with 8 bases aligning to TRBD1. J gave up 4 bases and V 1 base, and 5 bases lay outside the gene matches. CDR3 length equals 15 residues. Germline V gene lookup returns CDR1 DFQATT and CDR2 SNEGSKA (reference sequence). For the CDR3, the DNA is TGCAGTGCTAGAGCCCGGGACAGGCCCACCGGGGAGCTGTTTTTT. This sequence encodes CSARARDRPTGELFF.

The chain combines TRBV6-2 or TRBV6-3 with TRBJ1-1; TRBD1 is a possible D gene (5 bases). This CDR3 contains 16 residues. CDR1 is MNHEY, CDR2 SVGEGT, per germline. Trimming removed 2 bases from V and 4 bases from J, with 17 bases in between. CDR3: CASSYPGPPGGTEAFF. The DNA for the CDR3 is TGTGCCAGCAGTTACCCCGGACCCCCCGGGGGCACTGAAGCTTTCTTT.

Only a few counts were recorded for this clonotype. This chain joins TRBV5-1 and TRBJ1-2; unclear D gene. The ends were cut back, 0 bases at V and 0 bases at J, with 9 bases in the middle. The germline gives CDR1 SGHRS, CDR2 YFSETQ. This CDR3 has 15 amino acids. The DNA of the CDR3 is TGCGCCAGCAGCTTGGATGGGGTTACTAACTATGGCTACACCTTC. Encoded protein: CASSLDGVTNYGYTF.

The V gene is TRBV9, the J gene TRBJ2-3, with D unresolved. From germline, CDR1 is SGDLS and CDR2 YYNGEE. V was clipped by 4 bases and J by 15 bases, with 24 bases between them. This CDR3 region has 14 residues. The CDR3 here is CASSPQRSRDTTYF. In DNA form, the CDR3 reads TGTGCCAGCAGCCCGCAGCGCAGCAGAGATACGACTTATTTT.

The V call is TRBV29-1, the J call TRBJ1-1; unclear D gene. Germline V gene data show CDR1 as SQVTM and CDR2 as ANQGSEA. The V end lost 3 bases, the J end lost 1 base, and 15 bases lay between the germline ends. The CDR3 consists of 15 residues. The chain's CDR3 is CSVDLRAAQNTEAFF. CDR3 bases: TGCAGCGTTGATCTTCGGGCAGCCCAGAACACTGAAGCTTTCTTT.

This clonotype has ten or more counts. The chain employs TRBV7-2 and TRBJ2-2; tentatively, D is TRBD1 (6 bases). The CDR3 is 13 residues long. V was clipped by 6 bases and J by 7 bases, with 12 bases between them. Germline lookup yields CDR1 SGHTA and CDR2 FQGNSA. The CDR3 DNA reads TGTGCCAGCAGTCCAGGGGTGAGCGGGGAGCTGTTTTTT. It encodes CASSPGVSGELFF.

This chain uses TRBV20-1 with TRBJ1-5; perhaps TRBD1 as D (6 bases). V was trimmed by 0 bases and J by 3 bases, leaving 9 bases between them. Germline CDR1 DFQATT, CDR2 SNEGSKA (reference sequence). The CDR3 is made up of 14 amino acids. The DNA for the CDR3 is TGCAGTGCTAGAGATTACAGGGACAATCAGCCCCAGCATTTT. Residues: CSARDYRDNQPQHF.

This clonotype has more than one count but fewer than ten. This sequence joins TRBV12-3 or TRBV12-4 and TRBJ1-1; tentatively, D is TRBD1 (5 bases). The CDR3 contains 14 residues. Trimming cost V 6 bases and J 1 base, with 12 bases left between them. CDR3 region: CASSLGTRNTEAFF. DNA for the CDR3: TGTGCCAGCAGCCTCGGGACCCGGAACACTGAAGCTTTCTTT.

The sample holds a few counts of this clonotype. The rearrangement uses TRBV11-1 and TRBJ2-1, with TRBD2 identical over 11 bases. The V gene's germline CDR1 is SGHAT and CDR2 FQDESV (reference sequence). The CDR3 sequence is 17 residues long. The trim removed 6 bases at V and 0 bases at J, leaving 7 bases unmatched. DNA of the CDR3: TGTGCCAGCAGAAGACCGGGACTAGCGGACTCCTACAATGAGCAGTTCTTC. It translates to CASRRPGLADSYNEQFF.